These 7 T cell receptor beta chains share one sample of origin, sequenced in a study of blood T cell repertoires in COVID-19. Here immunoSEQ multiplex PCR was the method, and the copy in TCRdb shows in-frame clones only, minus some. The sample carries approximately 220,000 clones, around 84% recorded once. Input material: PBMCs or T cells enriched from blood (not recorded which). These receptors were taken from a middle-aged man who had recovered from COVID-19.

The chain uses TRBV3-1 (or the pseudogene TRBV3-2) and TRBJ1-2, with D perhaps TRBD1 (6 bases). The V end was cut by 2 bases, the J end by 7 bases, with 14 bases between. The CDR3 extends over 14 amino acids. Germline assignment: CDR1 LGHDT and CDR2 YNNKEL (reference sequence). Here the CDR3 DNA reads TGTGCCAGCAGCCAAAACAGGGTGACGCTTGGCTACACCTTC. It is translated as CASSQNRVTLGYTF.

The rearrangement links TRBV19 to TRBJ2-7; 11 positions match TRBD2. The junction had 7 bases not matched to a gene; V was cut back by 5 bases and J by 1 base. The CDR3 runs to 16 residues. CDR1 and CDR2 from the germline V gene are LNHDA and SQIVND (reference sequence). The CDR3, as DNA: TGTGCCAGTAGTGCCCCCGGGACTAGCGGATCCTACGAGCAGTACTTC. Residues: CASSAPGTSGSYEQYF.

The chain recombines TRBV12-5 with TRBJ2-1; 7 bases match TRBD2. This CDR3 comprises 13 residues. The junction had 5 bases not matched to a gene; V was cut back by 6 bases and J by 6 bases. Germline CDR1 LGHNT, CDR2 FRNRAP. The CDR3 DNA sequence: TGTGCTAGTGGACTCGGGAGGCGCAATGAGCAGTTCTTC. Protein sequence: CASGLGRRNEQFF.

This clone was seen only a few times. V is TRBV7-9 and J is TRBJ1-5, with a weak D call TRBD1 (5 bases). This CDR3 region has 14 residues. Germline CDR1 SEHNR, CDR2 FQNEAQ (reference sequence). Trimming removed 0 bases from V and 7 bases from J, with 10 bases in between. CDR3 sequence (DNA): TGTGCCAGCAGCTTAGCGGGGGGAGGACAGCCCCAGCATTTT. The encoded protein is CASSLAGGGQPQHF.

The J gene is TRBJ2-7, the V gene TRBV7-2, with 13 bases aligning to TRBD2. Germline V gene lookup returns CDR1 SGHTA and CDR2 FQGNSA. Trimming removed 3 bases from V and 0 bases from J; junction bases left unmatched: 11. This CDR3 contains 19 residues. CDR3 sequence: CASSLFPGLAGLSSYEQYF. CDR3 coding DNA: TGTGCCAGCAGCTTGTTTCCGGGACTAGCGGGGTTGAGCTCCTACGAGCAGTACTTC.

This clone was counted a single time. The chain has TRBV7-2 and TRBJ1-5; 9 positions agree with TRBD1. The V gene's germline CDR1 is SGHTA and CDR2 FQGNSA. This CDR3 has 14 amino acids. J lost 9 bases, V lost 4 bases, and 7 bases had no gene match. The CDR3 spells CASSSGTGSTPQHF. Written as DNA, the CDR3 is TGTGCCAGCAGCTCGGGGACAGGGTCAACGCCCCAGCATTTT.

The rearrangement joins TRBV5-4 to TRBJ2-3; 8 nucleotides align to TRBD1. Per the germline V gene, CDR1 is SGHNT and CDR2 is YYREEE (reference sequence). J gave up 5 bases and V 4 bases, and 9 bases lay outside the gene matches. The CDR3 loop spans 15 amino acids. In DNA form, the CDR3 reads TGTGCCAGCAGCACAAGGACAGGGCGTGGAGATACGCAGTATTTT. This gives the protein CASSTRTGRGDTQYF.